This TCR beta chain was retrieved from a study of cytotoxic CD8 clonotypes in ibrutinib-treated CLL. Study outcomes and limitations: Whereas clonality rose at ibrutinib response, it declined toward baseline at progression. The public clonotypes identified were infrequent and showed contraction or stability on treatment.

Sequencing was designed to attain a depth spanning 1 in 200,000 to 1 in 1 million T cells. TCRdb keeps only in-frame clones here, not all; method: immunoSEQ multiplex PCR. The sample consists of 55,000 to 85,000 clones, around nine tenths of them appearing once. Details on this clone: The antigen remains undetermined.

The specimen comprised PBMCs, sampled after 12 months of ibrutinib treatment. The receptor comes from a human donor with chronic lymphocytic leukemia.

The CDR3 loop is CASSTKQGAPSSVAKNIQYF. CDR3 in DNA: TGTGCCAGCAGCACTAAACAGGGGGCGCCGTCATCGGTAGCCAAAAACATTCAGTACTTC. The chain employs TRBV21-1 and TRBJ2-4; whether TRBD1, the table's D call, matches the DNA was not checked. TRBV21-1 is flagged as a pseudogene. The CDR3 spans 20 residues.